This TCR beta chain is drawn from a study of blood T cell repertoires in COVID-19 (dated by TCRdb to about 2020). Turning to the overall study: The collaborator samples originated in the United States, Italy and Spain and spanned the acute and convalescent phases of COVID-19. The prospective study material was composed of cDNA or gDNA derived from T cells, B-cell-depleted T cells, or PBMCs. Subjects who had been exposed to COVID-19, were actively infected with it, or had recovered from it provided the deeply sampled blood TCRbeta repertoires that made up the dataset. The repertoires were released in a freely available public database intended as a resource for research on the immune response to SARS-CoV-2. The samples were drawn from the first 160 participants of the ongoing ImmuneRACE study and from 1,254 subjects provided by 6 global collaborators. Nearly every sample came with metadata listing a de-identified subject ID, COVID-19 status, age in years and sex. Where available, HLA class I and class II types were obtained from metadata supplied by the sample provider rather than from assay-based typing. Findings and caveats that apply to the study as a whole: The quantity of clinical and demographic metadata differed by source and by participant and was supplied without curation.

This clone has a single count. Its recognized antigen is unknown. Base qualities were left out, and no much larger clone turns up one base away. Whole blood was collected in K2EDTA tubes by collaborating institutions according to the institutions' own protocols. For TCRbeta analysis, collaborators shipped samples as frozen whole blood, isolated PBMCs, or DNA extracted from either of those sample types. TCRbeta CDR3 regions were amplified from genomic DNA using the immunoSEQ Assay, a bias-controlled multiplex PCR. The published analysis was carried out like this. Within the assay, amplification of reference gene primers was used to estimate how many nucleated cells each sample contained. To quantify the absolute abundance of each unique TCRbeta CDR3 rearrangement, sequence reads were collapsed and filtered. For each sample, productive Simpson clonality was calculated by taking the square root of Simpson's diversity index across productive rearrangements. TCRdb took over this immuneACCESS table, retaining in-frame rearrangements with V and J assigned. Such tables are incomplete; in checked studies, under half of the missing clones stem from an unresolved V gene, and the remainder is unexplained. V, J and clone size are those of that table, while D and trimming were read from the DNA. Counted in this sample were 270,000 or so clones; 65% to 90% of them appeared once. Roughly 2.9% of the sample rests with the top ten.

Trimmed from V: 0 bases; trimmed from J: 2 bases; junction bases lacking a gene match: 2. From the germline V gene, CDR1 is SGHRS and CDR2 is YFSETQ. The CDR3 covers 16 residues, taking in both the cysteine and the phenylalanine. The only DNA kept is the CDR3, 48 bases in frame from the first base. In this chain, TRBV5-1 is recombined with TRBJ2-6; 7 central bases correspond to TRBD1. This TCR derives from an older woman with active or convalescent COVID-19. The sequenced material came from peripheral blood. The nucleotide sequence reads TGCGCCAGCAGCTTGGGTCAGGGGGCTGGGGCCAACGTCCTGACTTTC. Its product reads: CASSLGQGAGANVLTF. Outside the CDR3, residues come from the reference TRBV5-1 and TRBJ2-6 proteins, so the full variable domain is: KAGVTQTPRYLIKTRGQQVTLSCSPISGHRSVSWYQQTPGQGLQFLFEYFSETQRNKGNFPGRFSGRQFSNSRSEMNVSTLELGDSALYLCASSLGQGAGANVLTFGAGSRLTVL.